What follows describes a single T cell receptor (beta chain). This sample is drawn from a study of T cell changes during pregnancy in multiple sclerosis. TCRdb's table, derived via immunoSEQ multiplex PCR, lists solely in-frame clones and lacks some. The sample includes 45,000 to 50,000 clones, approximately 90% of them seen just once. Sequences were derived from CD4+ T cells from peripheral blood mononuclear cells, sampled in the second trimester of pregnancy. This clonotype originated in a female donor in good health, enrolled as a control in a pregnancy study.

DNA for the CDR3: TGTGCCAGCAGCTTACAGGGGATATCCACTGAAGCTTTCTTT. It codes for CASSLQGISTEAFF. The chain carries TRBV7-9 and TRBJ1-1; maybe TRBD1 (6 bases). The CDR3 has 14 residues. Germline V gene sequence: CDR1 SEHNR, CDR2 FQNEAQ (reference sequence). V gave up 2 bases and J gave up 4 bases, with 11 bases separating them.